This is a list of T cell receptor beta chains from one sample in a study of shared clonotypes between healthy human individuals. Assay used: immunoSEQ multiplex PCR; TCRdb lists only in-frame clones, some missing. The sample yields some 2 million clones, about 95% seen once. Sequencing was carried out using naive CD4+ T cells sorted from blood. The source of these receptors is a man younger than 30 in good health. Both conserved end residues are part of each CDR3. A D gene is named only where the DNA matches it firmly. The size field is filled for only some rows; it gives once, few, many or a size class.

>TRBD1|TRBV7-9|TRBJ2-7|.
CASSVSGQSYEQYF
TGTGCCAGCAGCGTTTCGGGACAGTCCTACGAGCAGTACTTC
>.|TRBV11-2|TRBJ2-7|.
CASSLVQGGVYEQYF
TGTGCCAGCAGCTTAGTGCAGGGCGGGGTTTACGAGCAGTACTTC
>TRBD1|TRBV18|TRBJ1-4|.
CASSPGQGAREKLFF
TGTGCCAGCTCTCCTGGACAGGGGGCGCGTGAAAAACTGTTTTTT
>.|TRBV6-6|TRBJ1-1|.
CASRLQGNTEAFF
TGTGCCAGCAGATTACAGGGGAACACTGAAGCTTTCTTT
>.|TRBV5-1|TRBJ1-6|.
CASSLDPSSYNSPLHF
TGCGCCAGCAGCTTGGACCCCAGCTCCTATAATTCACCCCTCCACTTT
>TRBD2|TRBV9|TRBJ2-5|.
CASSVLHGGEETQYF
TGTGCCAGCAGCGTACTCCACGGGGGGGAAGAGACCCAGTACTTC
>TRBD1|TRBV2|TRBJ1-3|once
CASRGTGKAGNTIYF
TGTGCCAGCAGGGGGACAGGGAAAGCTGGAAACACCATATATTTT
>.|TRBV10-2|TRBJ1-1|.
CASRAGDTEAFF
TGCGCCAGCAGGGCAGGGGACACTGAAGCTTTCTTT
>.|TRBV7-3|TRBJ1-5|.
CASSLTGDGQPQHF
TGTGCCAGCAGCTTAACGGGAGATGGTCAGCCCCAGCATTTT
>TRBD1|TRBV7-7|TRBJ2-2|.
CASSGRTGPGELFF
TGTGCTAGCAGCGGACGGACAGGGCCCGGGGAGCTGTTTTTT
>TRBD1|TRBV28|TRBJ1-5|many
CASSLRTGGSNQPQHF
TGTGCCAGCAGTTTACGGACAGGGGGGAGCAATCAGCCCCAGCATTTT
>.|TRBV4-1|TRBJ2-7|.
CASSQDPGGTYEQYF
TGCGCCAGCAGCCAAGATCCCGGGGGAACCTACGAGCAGTACTTC
>TRBD1|TRBV5-1|TRBJ1-1|.
CASSFTGVNTEAFF
TGCGCCAGCAGCTTCACAGGGGTGAACACTGAAGCTTTCTTT
>.|TRBV28|TRBJ2-7|.
CASSFSPSYEQYF
TGTGCCAGCAGTTTCTCCCCCAGCTACGAGCAGTACTTC
>.|TRBV28|TRBJ1-5|.
CASSLSGVQPQHF
TGTGCCAGCAGTCTCTCCGGGGTCCAACCCCAGCATTTT
>.|TRBV30|TRBJ1-4|.
CAWSVNYGEKLFF
TGTGCCTGGAGCGTCAATTATGGTGAAAAACTGTTTTTT
>.|TRBV5-1|TRBJ1-6|once
CASSLDSSINSPLHF
TGCGCCAGCAGCTTAGACTCTAGCATCAATTCACCCCTCCACTTT
>.|TRBV5-1|TRBJ2-3|.
CASSMGGAGVPDTQYF
TGCGCCAGCAGCATGGGGGGGGCCGGGGTCCCAGATACGCAGTATTTT
>.|TRBV5-1|TRBJ2-7|.
CASTAHSATDEQYF
TGCGCCAGCACAGCACACTCCGCGACTGACGAGCAGTACTTC
>.|TRBV21-1|TRBJ2-2|once
CASSKGQWRGELFF
TGTGCCAGCAGCAAGGGACAGTGGCGTGGGGAGCTGTTTTTT
>.|TRBV5-1|TRBJ2-5|once
CASTIQGPGETQYF
TGCGCCAGCACAATACAGGGACCTGGAGAGACCCAGTACTTC
>.|TRBV6-1|TRBJ1-2|.
CASSEGARANYGYTF
TGTGCCAGCAGTGAAGGGGCCAGAGCTAACTATGGCTACACCTTC
>TRBD1|TRBV5-1|TRBJ2-5|.
CASSLERTGTVETQYF
TGCGCCAGCAGCTTGGAAAGGACCGGGACAGTAGAGACCCAGTACTTC
>TRBD2|TRBV5-4|TRBJ2-7|.
CASSLPGLAGVEQYF
TGTGCCAGCAGTTTACCGGGACTAGCGGGAGTCGAGCAGTACTTC
>.|TRBV5-6|TRBJ1-1|.
CASSSGPSNKNTEAFF
TGTGCCAGCAGCTCCGGACCCTCCAACAAGAACACTGAAGCTTTCTTT
>TRBD1|TRBV5-1|TRBJ1-1|.
CASTQGGTEAFF
TGCGCCAGCACCCAGGGGGGGACTGAAGCTTTCTTT
>TRBD1|TRBV7-9|TRBJ2-1|.
CASSTLGQATYNEQFF
TGTGCCAGCAGCACGCTCGGACAGGCTACTTACAATGAGCAGTTCTTC
>.|TRBV13|TRBJ1-1|.
CASSLGGSMNTEAFF
TGTGCCAGCAGCTTAGGTGGCAGCATGAACACTGAAGCTTTCTTT
>.|TRBV7-2|TRBJ2-5|.
CASSLAVIQETQYF
TGTGCCAGCAGCTTGGCAGTGATCCAAGAGACCCAGTACTTC
>.|TRBV4-1|TRBJ2-5|.
CASSQARLDVKETQYF
TGCGCCAGCAGCCAAGCCCGTCTCGACGTAAAAGAGACCCAGTACTTC
>TRBD1|TRBV2|TRBJ1-5|.
CASSLETGDNQPQHF
TGTGCCAGCAGTCTAGAGACAGGGGACAATCAGCCCCAGCATTTT
>TRBD1|TRBV7-2|TRBJ2-7|.
CASSDRVLTEQYF
TGTGCCAGCAGTGACAGGGTTTTGACCGAGCAGTACTTC
>.|TRBV4-1|TRBJ2-3|.
CASSQVPPPDTQYF
TGCGCCAGCAGCCAAGTACCCCCTCCAGATACGCAGTATTTT
>TRBD2|TRBV4-3|TRBJ2-7|once
CASSRIIGGRAYEQYF
TGCGCCAGCAGTCGAATAATAGGTGGGAGGGCCTACGAGCAGTACTTC
>.|TRBV10-3|TRBJ1-4|.
CAISDSIFEKLFF
TGTGCCATCAGTGACTCTATCTTTGAAAAACTGTTTTTT
>.|TRBV25-1|TRBJ2-6|.
CASSGGREAGANVLTF
TGTGCCAGCAGCGGAGGCAGGGAGGCTGGGGCCAACGTCCTGACTTTC